The sequence of this TCR beta chain was determined in a study of T-cell memory formation after mild COVID-19. Study overall: In these data, TCR clusters were largely donor specific.

There are 14 residues in the CDR3. After removal of 5 bases from V and 1 base from J, the junction contained 3 bases not matched to a gene. The germline CDR1 and CDR2 sequences are SGHTA and FQGNSA. Study observations and caveats: Whereas later expanders leaned CD4+, clones contracting day 15 to 85 showed a balanced CD4/CD8 makeup.

As concerns this clonotype: Its cognate antigen is unknown.

MiXCR was run by TCRdb on the 5' RACE reads, yielding one entry per CDR3 protein. In the table there are around 390,000 distinct CDR3 sequences, about 16% of which are singletons. This sequence was found in a man aged 18-30 years who had mild COVID-19 (a few samples of this study predate the infection). Cell type and time point are not known. The sample taken for sequencing was PBMCs or a T cell subset sorted from them (not recorded which). The chain is built from TRBV7-2 and TRBJ2-5; 8 bases map to TRBD1. The CDR3 is CASSQGQVQETQYF. CDR3 sequence (DNA): TGTGCCAGCAGCCAGGGACAGGTCCAAGAGACCCAGTACTTC.